The entry that follows covers one T cell receptor beta chain sequence. Its antigen remains unknown. The CDR3 totals 13 residues. Trimming stripped 8 bases from V and 2 bases from J, with 10 bases between. From germline, CDR1 is MNHNS and CDR2 SASEGT. TCRdb's table, derived via immunoSEQ multiplex PCR, lists solely in-frame clones and lacks some. This table holds some 1,100,000 clones, 78% found once. CD4+ cells were split into CD45RA+ naive and CD45RA-negative memory subsets. These data originate in a study of shared clonotypes between healthy human individuals. Study results and caveats: Despite large depth, rarefaction showed incomplete sorted-subset sequencing. In contrast to clonotypes shared by all four donors, non-shared clonotypes had lower generation probabilities.

Sample: memory CD4+ T cells from PBMCs. As for subset: CD45RA-negative fraction. The clonotype comes from a man between 18 and 29 years old in good health. Some clones in this sample may be carry-over from other donors' samples. The chain couples TRBV6-1 to TRBJ1-5, with D possibly being TRBD1 (6 bases). CDR3 protein: CASSQGRNQPQHF. The CDR3 bases are TGTGCCAGCTCCCAGGGGCGCAATCAGCCCCAGCATTTT.